This TCR beta chain is from a study of response to subunit inactivated influenza vaccine. Study-level findings and limits: Every seasonal influenza vaccination brings in few new T cells, the authors suggested.

This clonotype was found a few times. The antigen is undetermined. Trimming took 3 bases from V and 6 from J, leaving 10 bases between them. The CDR3 loop spans 13 amino acids. TCRdb redid the calling of the RT-PCR reads with MiXCR, one entry per CDR3 protein. The repertoire consists of fewer than 600,000 distinct CDR3 sequences, with more than 7% occurring once and the leading ten covering 13%. The receptor was derived from a man aged 50 to 75 who received an inactivated influenza vaccine. The rearrangement joins TRBV12-3 or TRBV12-4 to TRBJ2-3, with a weak D call TRBD2 (5 bases). Sequences were derived from PBMCs from blood, sampled less than 30 months after vaccination. The CDR3: CASSFGSADTQYF. DNA of the CDR3: TGTGCCAGCAGTTTTGGTAGCGCGGATACGCAGTATTTT.